What follows are 9 T cell receptor beta chains derived from one specimen sequenced in a study of CD8+CD57+ T cells in acquired aplastic anemia. For CDR3 and TCR beta VDJ profiling, genomic DNA was the template used. Using its own MiXCR run on the reads, TCRdb lists one record per CDR3 protein. The table lists about 160,000 distinct CDR3 sequences, 35% to 55% of them singletons. Sequenced material: sorted CD4+, CD8+, or CD8+CD57+ T cells (not recorded which) from PBMCs. Every receptor here comes from a human donor in good health.

The chain carries TRBV4-2 and TRBJ2-1, with TRBD2 matching 12 bases. Trimming at V came to 8 bases and at J to 0 bases, leaving 14 bases not matched to a gene. The length of the CDR3 is 19 residues. Germline values: CDR1 LGHNA, CDR2 YNFKEQ. CDR3 nucleotides: TGTGCCAGCGGTACACTAGCGGGAGGTCGGTCCGGCTCCTACAATGAGCAGTTCTTC. It yields the protein CASGTLAGGRSGSYNEQFF.

With regard to this clonotype: This could be a read error, since a much larger clone is one nucleotide away. V usage is TRBV7-3 and J usage is TRBJ2-4, with a tentative D call TRBD2 (5 bases). CDR3 length equals 14 residues. Trimming took off 5 bases at V and 6 bases at J, with 14 bases between the two ends. Germline V gene lookup returns CDR1 SGHTA and CDR2 FQGTGA. CDR3 in amino acids: CASSLLLAGNIQYF. The DNA for the CDR3 is TGTGCCAGCAGCCTCTTGCTGGCGGGAAACATTCAGTACTTC.

V usage is TRBV30 and J usage is TRBJ1-2; 7 positions agree with TRBD1. Trimming took 3 bases from V and 0 from J; bases not matched to a gene: 16. CDR3 length: 18 amino acids. Germline V gene sequence: CDR1 GTSNPN, CDR2 SVGIG (reference sequence). In DNA form, the CDR3 reads TGTGCCTGGAGCGTCGGACAGGCCCGAATACGAGCTAACTATGGCTACACCTTC. It yields the protein CAWSVGQARIRANYGYTF.

This sequence joins TRBV12-3 or TRBV12-4 and TRBJ2-3; D unclear. V was clipped by 4 bases and J by 0 bases, with 8 bases between them. This CDR3 has 14 residues. The CDR3 spells CASSSSRSTDTQYF. The CDR3 nucleotides are TGTGCCAGCAGTTCATCTAGAAGCACAGATACGCAGTATTTT.

There are many counts of this clonotype. The chain recombines TRBV12-3 or TRBV12-4 with TRBJ2-1, with D unresolved. The CDR3 runs 13 residues. V lost 2 bases and J lost 4, with 6 bases in between. CDR3 region: CASSLPPYNEQFF. DNA for the CDR3: TGTGCCAGCAGTTTACCGCCGTACAATGAGCAGTTCTTC.

This clonotype appeared a few times. The rearrangement joins TRBV29-1 to TRBJ1-1; no clear D gene. The CDR3 totals 10 residues. Germline CDR1 is SQVTM and CDR2 is ANQGSEA. The germline V and J ends were trimmed by 4 bases and 2 bases, with 2 bases remaining between them. The CDR3 DNA is TGCAGCGTTGGTAACACTGAAGCTTTCTTT. This codes for CSVGNTEAFF.

This chain connects TRBV27 to TRBJ2-1, with 10 bases aligning to TRBD2. Per germline, CDR1 MNHEY and CDR2 SMNVEV (reference sequence). The ends lost 6 bases at V and 8 bases at J; junction bases unmatched: 7. This CDR3 contains 14 residues. The DNA of the CDR3 is TGTGCCAGCAGAGTTCTAGCGGGAGTAGATGAGCAGTTCTTC. Translation gives CASRVLAGVDEQFF.

This clonotype was recorded at least ten times. The V call is TRBV6-1, the J call TRBJ1-6; D unclear. The CDR3 consists of 14 residues. Trimming pared 7 bases from V and 10 bases from J, leaving 17 bases between. Germline assignment: CDR1 MNHNS and CDR2 SASEGT. The CDR3 coding sequence is TGTGCCAGCACCCCAGACGCCCAAAGATCACCCCTCCACTTT. Translating it yields CASTPDAQRSPLHF.

V gene TRBV27 combines with J gene TRBJ2-3; D is perhaps TRBD1 or TRBD2 (5 bases each). The CDR3 consists of 13 residues. Germline CDR1 reads MNHEY; CDR2 reads SMNVEV (reference sequence). Trimming pared 6 bases from V and 1 base from J, leaving 8 bases between. The CDR3 sequence: CASRQGRTDTQYF. CDR3 coding DNA: TGTGCCAGCAGGCAGGGACGCACAGATACGCAGTATTTT.